Shown below are 14 T cell receptor beta chains from a single sample sequenced in a study of blood T cell repertoires in COVID-19. Sequencing used immunoSEQ multiplex PCR; TCRdb keeps in-frame clones, though not all of them. This sample yields 100,000 to 150,000 clones, of which roughly 69% are seen a single time; roughly 2% belongs to the top ten. The sequenced material came from peripheral blood. The receptors derive from a woman aged 70-85 years with acute or convalescent COVID-19.

This clone was recorded only once. The J gene is TRBJ1-5, the V gene TRBV12-3 or TRBV12-4; the D is unclear. Trimming shortened V by 7 bases and J by 4 bases, and 11 bases separated the two germline ends. This CDR3 is 13 amino acids long. The CDR3 nucleotides are TGTGCCAGCACCCTGGAGGGAAATCAGCCCCAGCATTTT. It translates to CASTLEGNQPQHF.

The chain is built from TRBV30 and TRBJ2-3; 7 bases are a match to TRBD1. Germline loops: CDR1 GTSNPN, CDR2 SVGIG (reference sequence). This CDR3 comprises 14 residues. V gave up 4 bases and J gave up 0 bases; unmatched junction bases: 4. The CDR3: CAWNRGSSTDTQYF. CDR3 nucleotides: TGTGCCTGGAACAGGGGCTCTAGCACAGATACGCAGTATTTT. Variable domain in full (rest from reference TRBV30 and TRBJ2-3): SQTIHQWPATLVQPVGSPLSLECTVEGTSNPNLYWYRQAAGRGLQLLFYSVGIGQISSEVPQNLSASRPQDRQFILSSKKLLLSDSGFYLCAWNRGSSTDTQYFGPGTRLTVL.

This chain uses TRBV5-1 with TRBJ2-7; D gene ambiguous. V was clipped by 1 base and J by 1 base, with 12 bases between them. The CDR3 is 15 residues long. In germline, CDR1 is SGHRS, CDR2 YFSETQ. The CDR3 sequence: CASSLTGSASYEQYF. In DNA form, the CDR3 reads TGCGCCAGCAGCTTGACGGGTTCGGCGTCCTACGAGCAGTACTTC.

This clone occurred a few times. This chain uses TRBV24-1 with TRBJ1-1; 8 bases agree with TRBD1. Germline V CDR1 and CDR2: KGHDR, SFDVKD. CDR3 length: 14 amino acids. The V segment lost 4 bases and the J segment 9 bases; nucleotides outside the gene matches: 9. In DNA form, the CDR3 reads TGTGCCACCAGTGAATCCGGACAGGGTACGAAAGCTTTCTTT. Encoded protein: CATSESGQGTKAFF.

The chain employs TRBV6-1 and TRBJ2-4; 8 bases line up with TRBD2. Germline loops: CDR1 MNHNS, CDR2 SASEGT. The CDR3 has 16 amino acids. J gave up 9 bases and V 1 base, and 11 bases lay outside the gene matches. The CDR3 DNA sequence: TGTGCCAGCAGTGAAGGTGGAAGCGGGAGAAAATTCATTCAGTACTTC. Translating gives CASSEGGSGRKFIQYF.

This chain uses TRBV5-4 with TRBJ1-2; the D is unclear. Germline CDR1 SGHNT, CDR2 YYREEE (reference sequence). The CDR3 is 15 amino acids. V gave up 4 bases and J gave up 4 bases, with 17 bases separating them. DNA for the CDR3: TGTGCCAGCAGCGCGGGTTTGAGTCAAGGCTATGGCTACACCTTC. This encodes CASSAGLSQGYGYTF.

The CDR3 DNA reads TGTGCCAGCAGGCGGACAGACTACAATGAGCAGTTCTTC. It specifies CASRRTDYNEQFF. The V and J genes are TRBV12-3 or TRBV12-4 and TRBJ2-1; tentative D call: TRBD1 (6 bases). The CDR3 runs 13 residues. Trimming took 6 bases from V and 3 from J, leaving 9 bases between them.

The chain is built from TRBV7-7 and TRBJ2-5, with a possible D match to TRBD2 (7 bases). The CDR3 loop spans 15 amino acids. V was clipped by 4 bases and J by 1 base, with 13 bases between them. Germline V CDR1 and CDR2: SSHAT, FNYEAQ (reference sequence). The CDR3 is CASSSGLGGQETQYF. For the CDR3, the DNA is TGTGCCAGCAGCTCCGGACTAGGGGGCCAAGAGACCCAGTACTTC.

The rearrangement links TRBV25-1 to TRBJ1-1; no firm D call. Looked up from germline, CDR1 is MGHDK and CDR2 is SYGVNS. Between the trimmed V and J ends, which lost 6 bases and 4 bases, there was a span of 15 bases. The CDR3 totals 14 residues. CDR3 DNA: TGTGCCAGCAGAACCCCCGGTGAGAGCACTGAAGCTTTCTTT. Its translation is CASRTPGESTEAFF.

V and J are TRBV3-1 (or the pseudogene TRBV3-2) and TRBJ2-2; possibly TRBD1 for D (6 bases). The V gene lost 6 bases and the J gene lost 4 bases, with 12 bases spanning the gap. The CDR3 is 14 amino acids. The germline CDR1 and CDR2 sequences are LGHDT and YNNKEL (reference sequence). The CDR3, as DNA: TGTGCCAGCAGGGCCAGGGGAATCACCGGGGAGCTGTTTTTT. Encoded protein: CASRARGITGELFF.

The chain uses TRBV10-3 and TRBJ1-3; D is unclear. Germline-derived CDR1 and CDR2 are ENHRY and SYGVKD. This CDR3 has 15 amino acids. Trimming stripped 7 bases from V and 0 bases from J, with 13 bases between. The CDR3 reads CAIMVTLRSGNTIYF. CDR3 DNA sequence: TGTGCCATCATGGTTACGCTACGCTCTGGAAACACCATATATTTT.

The chain uses TRBV4-1 and TRBJ1-2, with 7 bases that match TRBD1. Trimming cost V 3 bases and J 7 bases; bases outside gene matches: 17. CDR1 and CDR2 from the germline V gene are MGHRA and YSYEKL. This CDR3 is built from 17 residues. The CDR3, as DNA: TGCGCCAGCAGCCAGCAGGTGAGGGACAGTCACTCCTTTGGCTACACCTTC. Amino acids: CASSQQVRDSHSFGYTF.

This chain links TRBV6-6 with TRBJ2-7, with 10 bases matching TRBD2. CDR1 and CDR2 from the germline V gene are MNHNY and SVGAGI (reference sequence). Unmatched junction bases numbered 8, after V lost 0 bases and J lost 6 bases. The length of the CDR3 is 16 residues. The CDR3 coding sequence is TGTGCCAGCAGTTACTCGACGGTAGCGGGAGGTGGCGAGCAGTACTTC. This sequence encodes CASSYSTVAGGGEQYF.

The rearrangement uses TRBV28 and TRBJ2-1; 10 positions match TRBD2. The CDR3 extends over 17 amino acids. Germline CDR1 MDHEN, CDR2 SYDVKM. The V segment lost 2 bases and the J segment 7 bases; nucleotides outside the gene matches: 11. CDR3 nucleotides: TGTGCCAGCAGTTTACACGCAGGACTAGCGGAGTTTAATGAGCAGTTCTTC. It specifies CASSLHAGLAEFNEQFF.